The present TCR beta chain was sequenced within a study of cytomegalovirus exposure and HLA in healthy donors. Whole-study results and caveats: In an earlier analysis, productive rearrangement rates for most beta V segments clustered near 87% or 30%.

Germline CDR1 is SQVTM and CDR2 is ANQGSEA. V was shortened by 6 bases and J by 2 bases, with 17 bases between the two germline ends. The CDR3 runs to 15 residues. With 60 Vbeta and 13 Jbeta primers, the PCR was carried out. The protocol was immunoSEQ multiplex PCR, while the TCRdb copy is restricted to in-frame clones and leaves out a portion. The sample records about 110,000 clones, around 67% being singletons. A single count supports this clone. Its antigen is not identified. Sequencing was performed on PBMCs. The clonotype comes from a woman aged 40 to 49 in good health and CMV-seronegative. This sequence joins TRBV29-1 and TRBJ2-1; TRBD1 is a possible D gene (6 bases). The CDR3 spells CSVGAQRGAYNEQFF. The CDR3 nucleotides read TGCAGCGTGGGGGCCCAGCGTGGGGCCTACAATGAGCAGTTCTTC.